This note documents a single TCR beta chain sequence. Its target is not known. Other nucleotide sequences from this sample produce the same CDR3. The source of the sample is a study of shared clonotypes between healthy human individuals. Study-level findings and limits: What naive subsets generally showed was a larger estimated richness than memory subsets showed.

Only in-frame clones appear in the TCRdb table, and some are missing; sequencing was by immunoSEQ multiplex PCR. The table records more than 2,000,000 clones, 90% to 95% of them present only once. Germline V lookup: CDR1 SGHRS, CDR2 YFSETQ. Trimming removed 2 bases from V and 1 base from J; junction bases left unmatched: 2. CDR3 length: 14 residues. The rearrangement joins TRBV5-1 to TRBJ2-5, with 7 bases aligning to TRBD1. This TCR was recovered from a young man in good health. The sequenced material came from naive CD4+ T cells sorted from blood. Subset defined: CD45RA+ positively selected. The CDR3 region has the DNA TGCGCCAGCAGCTTCTCAGGGGGCCAAGAGACCCAGTACTTC. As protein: CASSFSGGQETQYF. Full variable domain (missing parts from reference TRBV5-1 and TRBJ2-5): KAGVTQTPRYLIKTRGQQVTLSCSPISGHRSVSWYQQTPGQGLQFLFEYFSETQRNKGNFPGRFSGRQFSNSRSEMNVSTLELGDSALYLCASSFSGGQETQYFGPGTRLLVL.